A selection of T cell receptor beta chains follows, all from one sample in a study of vaccination effects on CD4 cells after COVID-19. TCRdb keeps only in-frame clones here, not all; method: immunoSEQ multiplex PCR. The sample contains around 30,000 clones, about 73% of which appear only once. These receptors have no known antigen. Specimen: CD4+ T cells from PBMCs cultured without peptide, collected before COVID-19 vaccination. These receptors came from a human donor who received a COVID-19 vaccine. Each CDR3 is given with its conserved first and last residue. The D gene is left open where the match is weak. Clone size is given for some rows only: seen once, a few or many times, or a class if the clone is expanded.

v_gene	abundance	len	j_gene	d_gene	CDR3aa	CDR3nt
TRBV6-2/TRBV6-3	-	13	TRBJ2-7	TRBD1	CASSRQGSDEQYF	TGTGCCAGCAGCCGACAGGGTTCGGACGAGCAGTACTTC
TRBV5-1	few	16	TRBJ1-1	TRBD1	CASSPYRQGARTEAFF	TGCGCCAGCAGCCCCTACCGTCAGGGGGCGAGGACTGAAGCTTTCTTT
TRBV10-1	-	14	TRBJ2-7	-	CASSELGEAYEQYF	TGCGCCAGCAGTGAGCTCGGGGAGGCCTACGAGCAGTACTTC
TRBV7-8	-	15	TRBJ2-7	TRBD2	CASSLAAGIHYEQYF	TGTGCCAGCAGCTTAGCAGCGGGAATTCACTACGAGCAGTACTTC
TRBV6-5	few	15	TRBJ2-1	TRBD2	CASRSTSGGHNEQFF	TGTGCCAGCAGATCCACTAGCGGGGGACACAATGAGCAGTTCTTC
TRBV5-1	-	12	TRBJ2-5	-	CASSFDQETQYF	TGCGCCAGCAGCTTTGATCAAGAGACCCAGTACTTC
TRBV7-9	-	13	TRBJ1-2	-	CASSWITNYGYTF	TGTGCCAGCAGCTGGATCACTAACTATGGCTACACCTTC
TRBV29-1	-	13	TRBJ1-4	-	CSVARGDGEKLFF	TGCAGCGTTGCCAGAGGGGACGGTGAAAAACTGTTTTTT
TRBV5-1	-	15	TRBJ2-5	-	CASSLGSGAEETQYF	TGCGCCAGCAGCTTGGGGTCGGGGGCCGAAGAGACCCAGTACTTC
TRBV5-1	-	13	TRBJ2-5	-	CASSFPAAQTQYF	TGCGCCAGCAGCTTCCCAGCTGCTCAGACCCAGTACTTC
TRBV29-1	-	16	TRBJ1-2	TRBD1	CSVDGAGGRRGYGYTF	TGCAGCGTTGACGGGGCAGGGGGCCGGCGAGGCTATGGCTACACCTTC
TRBV7-9	-	17	TRBJ1-4	TRBD1	CASSPQRGQERNEKLFF	TGTGCCAGCAGCCCCCAAAGAGGACAGGAAAGAAATGAAAAACTGTTTTTT
TRBV5-1	-	12	TRBJ2-3	-	CASSFATDTQYF	TGCGCCAGCAGCTTCGCGACAGATACGCAGTATTTT